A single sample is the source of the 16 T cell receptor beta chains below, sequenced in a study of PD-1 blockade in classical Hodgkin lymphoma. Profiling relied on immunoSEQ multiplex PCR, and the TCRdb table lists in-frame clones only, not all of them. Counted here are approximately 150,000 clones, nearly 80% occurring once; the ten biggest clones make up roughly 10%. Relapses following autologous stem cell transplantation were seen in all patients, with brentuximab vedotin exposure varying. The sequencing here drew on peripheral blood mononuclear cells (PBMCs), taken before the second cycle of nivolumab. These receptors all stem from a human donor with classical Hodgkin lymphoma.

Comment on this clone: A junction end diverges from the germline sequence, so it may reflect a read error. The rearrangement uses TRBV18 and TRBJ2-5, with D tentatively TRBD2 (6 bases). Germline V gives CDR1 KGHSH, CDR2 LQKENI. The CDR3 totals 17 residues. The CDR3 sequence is CASSPRRGSAAGETQYF. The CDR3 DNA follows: TGTGCCAGTTCACCCCGGCGGGGCAGCGCCGCGGGAGAGACCCAGTACTTC.

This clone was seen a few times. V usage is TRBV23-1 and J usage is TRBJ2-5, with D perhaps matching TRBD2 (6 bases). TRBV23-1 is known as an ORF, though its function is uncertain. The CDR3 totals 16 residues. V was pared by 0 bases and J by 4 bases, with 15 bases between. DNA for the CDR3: TGCGCCAGCAGTCAATCGGGGCGGGGAGGAGTAGAGACCCAGTACTTC. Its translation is CASSQSGRGGVETQYF.

The CDR3 protein is CASSRLNTEAFF. CDR3 sequence (DNA): TGTGCCAGCAGCCGCCTGAACACTGAAGCTTTCTTT. The V and J genes are TRBV5-8 and TRBJ1-1; no clear D. The V and J ends lost 4 bases and 0 bases respectively, with 4 bases between them. The germline CDR1 and CDR2 sequences are SGHTS and YDEGEE. This CDR3 region has 12 residues.

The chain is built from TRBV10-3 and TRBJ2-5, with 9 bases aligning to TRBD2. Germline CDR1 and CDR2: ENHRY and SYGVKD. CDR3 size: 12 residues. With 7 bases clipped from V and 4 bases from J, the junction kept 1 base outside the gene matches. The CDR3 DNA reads TGTGCCATCAAGACTAGCGGAGAGACCCAGTACTTC. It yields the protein CAIKTSGETQYF.

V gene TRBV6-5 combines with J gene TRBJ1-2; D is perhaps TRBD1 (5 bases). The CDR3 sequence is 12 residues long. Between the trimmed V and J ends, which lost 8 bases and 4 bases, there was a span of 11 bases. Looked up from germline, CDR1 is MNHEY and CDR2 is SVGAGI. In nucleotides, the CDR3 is TGTGCCAGCGTGGACACAATCTATGGCTACACCTTC. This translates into CASVDTIYGYTF.

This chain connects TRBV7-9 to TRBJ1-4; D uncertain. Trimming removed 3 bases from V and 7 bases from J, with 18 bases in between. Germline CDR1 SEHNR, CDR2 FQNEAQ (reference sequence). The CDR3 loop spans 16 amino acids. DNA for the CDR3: TGTGCCAGCAGCTTTGGACCCGGGCCCCCGGGTGAAAAACTGTTTTTT. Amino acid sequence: CASSFGPGPPGEKLFF.

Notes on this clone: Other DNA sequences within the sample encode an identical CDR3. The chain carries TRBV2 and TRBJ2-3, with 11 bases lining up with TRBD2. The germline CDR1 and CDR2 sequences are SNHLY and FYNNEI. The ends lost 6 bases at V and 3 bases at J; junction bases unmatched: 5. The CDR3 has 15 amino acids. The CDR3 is CASSQGLAVTDTQYF. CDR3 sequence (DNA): TGTGCCAGCAGCCAGGGACTAGCGGTAACAGATACGCAGTATTTT.

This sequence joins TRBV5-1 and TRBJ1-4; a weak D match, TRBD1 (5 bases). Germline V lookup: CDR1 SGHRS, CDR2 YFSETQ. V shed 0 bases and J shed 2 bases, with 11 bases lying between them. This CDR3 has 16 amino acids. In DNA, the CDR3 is TGCGCCAGCAGCTTGGGGGGCGCTGGGACTAATGAAAAACTGTTTTTT. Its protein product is CASSLGGAGTNEKLFF.

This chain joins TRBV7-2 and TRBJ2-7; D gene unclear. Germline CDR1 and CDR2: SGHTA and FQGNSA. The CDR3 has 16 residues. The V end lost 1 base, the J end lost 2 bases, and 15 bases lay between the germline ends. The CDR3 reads CASSLVGLPPTYEQYF. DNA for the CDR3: TGTGCCAGCAGCTTAGTTGGGCTTCCACCCACCTACGAGCAGTACTTC.

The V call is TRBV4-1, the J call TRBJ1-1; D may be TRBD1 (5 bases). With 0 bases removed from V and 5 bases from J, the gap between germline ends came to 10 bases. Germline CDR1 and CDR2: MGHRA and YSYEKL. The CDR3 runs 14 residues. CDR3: CASSQEIRATEAFF. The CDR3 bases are TGCGCCAGCAGCCAAGAAATCAGGGCTACTGAAGCTTTCTTT.

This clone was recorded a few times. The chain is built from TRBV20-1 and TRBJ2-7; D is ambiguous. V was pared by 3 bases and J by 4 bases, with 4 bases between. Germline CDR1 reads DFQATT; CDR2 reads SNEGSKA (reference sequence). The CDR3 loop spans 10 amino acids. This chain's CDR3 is CSASGYEQYF. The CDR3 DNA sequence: TGCAGTGCTAGTGGTTACGAGCAGTACTTC.

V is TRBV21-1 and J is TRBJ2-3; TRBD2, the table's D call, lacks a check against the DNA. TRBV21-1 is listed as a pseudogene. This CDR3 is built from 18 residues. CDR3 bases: TGTGCCAGCAGCAAAGTTTTAAGGGAGGTTCCTAGCACAGATACGCAGTATTTT. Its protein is CASSKVLREVPSTDTQYF.

The CDR3 region is CASGFAGGLQGTQYF. The CDR3 region has the DNA TGTGCTAGTGGTTTCGCGGGAGGGCTCCAGGGAACGCAGTATTTT. V usage is TRBV12-5 and J usage is TRBJ2-3; TRBD2 agrees at 9 bases. The junction had 10 bases not matched to a gene; V was cut back by 3 bases and J by 9 bases. The CDR3 loop spans 15 amino acids. Germline CDR1 is LGHNT and CDR2 is FRNRAP.

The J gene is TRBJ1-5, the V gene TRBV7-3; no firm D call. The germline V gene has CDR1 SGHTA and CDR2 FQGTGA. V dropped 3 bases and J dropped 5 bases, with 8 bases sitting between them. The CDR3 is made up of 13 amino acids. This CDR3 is CASSFTRDQPQHF. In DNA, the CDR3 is TGTGCCAGCAGCTTCACAAGGGATCAGCCCCAGCATTTT.

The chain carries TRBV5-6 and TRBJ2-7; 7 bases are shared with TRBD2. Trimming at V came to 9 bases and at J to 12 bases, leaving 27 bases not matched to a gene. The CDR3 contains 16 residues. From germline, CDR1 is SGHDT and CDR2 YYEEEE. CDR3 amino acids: CAILGGAEGRGLRWYF. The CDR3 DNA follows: TGTGCCATCCTGGGAGGAGCGGAAGGGAGGGGCTTGAGGTGGTACTTC.

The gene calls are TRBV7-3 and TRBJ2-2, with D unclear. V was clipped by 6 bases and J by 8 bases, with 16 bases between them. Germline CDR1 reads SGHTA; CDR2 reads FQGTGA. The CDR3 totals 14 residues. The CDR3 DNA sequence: TGTGCCAGCAGTTTAGGGTCCTCCCGAGGGGAGCTGTTTTTT. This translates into CASSLGSSRGELFF.